The 21 T cell receptor beta chains in this list originate from one sample, sequenced in a study of post-analysis software for immune sequencing data. Their antigens are not known. Findings and limits, study-wide: Relative to controls, patients had a few TRBV segments at higher frequency, with TRBV5-6, TRBV5-1 and TRBV20-1 among these.

Unique molecular identifiers tagged the TCR beta cDNA libraries. TCRdb passed the PCR reads through MiXCR, listing each CDR3 protein once. The profile shows 750,000 to 950,000 distinct CDR3 sequences, roughly 46% of them singletons. Source material: blood. These receptors were obtained from a girl aged 5-17 years with multiple sclerosis.

The rearrangement links TRBV12-3 or TRBV12-4 to TRBJ1-1; D may be TRBD1 (5 bases). The V gene lost 6 bases and the J gene lost 4 bases, with 15 bases spanning the gap. The CDR3 runs 14 residues. CDR3 amino acids: CASRAAVTGTEAFF. In DNA form, the CDR3 reads TGTGCCAGCAGGGCTGCGGTCACAGGCACTGAAGCTTTCTTT.

This clonotype was seen just once. The rearrangement uses TRBV7-2 and TRBJ2-1; a possible D gene is TRBD1 (6 bases). V lost 3 bases to trimming and J lost 5 bases, with 11 bases between them. The CDR3 extends over 14 amino acids. The V gene's germline CDR1 is SGHTA and CDR2 FQGNSA. This chain's CDR3 is CASSFEQGNNEQFF. CDR3 DNA sequence: TGTGCCAGCAGCTTCGAACAGGGAAACAATGAGCAGTTCTTC. Full variable domain (outside the CDR3, taken from reference TRBV7-2 and TRBJ2-1): GAGVSQSPSNKVTEKGKDVELRCDPISGHTALYWYRQSLGQGLEFLIYFQGNSAPDKSGLPSDRFSAERTGGSVSTLTIQRTQQEDSAVYLCASSFEQGNNEQFFGPGTRLTVL.

The count of this clonotype is one. The chain carries TRBV12-3 or TRBV12-4 and TRBJ2-4; D ambiguous. The J call is uncertain, as TRBJ2-7 better fits the DNA end. There are 13 residues in the CDR3. CDR3 sequence reads: CASSWVSPYEQYF. The CDR3 DNA is TGTGCCAGCAGTTGGGTCAGTCCCTACGAGCAGTACTTC.

This clonotype was seen a handful of times. The chain joins TRBV4-3 to TRBJ2-3; either TRBD1 or TRBD2 may fit D (5 bases each). There are 17 residues in the CDR3. Germline assignment: CDR1 LGHNA and CDR2 YSLEER. V lost 5 bases to trimming and J lost 1 base, with 19 bases between them. Here the CDR3 DNA reads TGCGCCAGCAGCTCCCGGGACCAATATGAGGGCACAGATACGCAGTATTTT. As protein: CASSSRDQYEGTDTQYF.

This chain links TRBV20-1 with TRBJ2-7, with no clear D. Trimming pared 0 bases from V and 1 base from J, leaving 13 bases between. CDR1 and CDR2 (germline): DFQATT, SNEGSKA (reference sequence). CDR3 length: 15 amino acids. The DNA of the CDR3 is TGCAGTGCTAGAGATAAACGGGTCGGGTCCTACGAGCAGTACTTC. Amino acid sequence: CSARDKRVGSYEQYF.

The rearrangement uses TRBV7-8 and TRBJ2-1; 10 positions agree with TRBD2. Unmatched junction bases numbered 12, after V lost 1 base and J lost 9 bases. Germline loops: CDR1 SGHVS, CDR2 FQNEAQ. There are 17 residues in the CDR3. CDR3 nucleotide sequence: TGTGCCAGCAGCTTAGAAATAGGCCTAGCGGGAGTAGTTGAGCAGTTCTTC. The encoded protein is CASSLEIGLAGVVEQFF.

The chain links TRBV6-5 to TRBJ2-1, with 13 nucleotides matching TRBD2. V shed 5 bases and J 7 bases; nucleotides not matched to a gene: 2. In germline, CDR1 is MNHEY, CDR2 SVGAGI. The CDR3 has 14 amino acids. In DNA form, the CDR3 reads TGTGCCAGCAGTGGGACTAGCGGGATAAATGAGCAGTTCTTC. The encoded protein is CASSGTSGINEQFF.

The rearrangement joins TRBV4-2 to TRBJ2-5, with D perhaps matching TRBD2 (5 bases). V lost 2 bases and J 4 bases, leaving 11 bases between the germline ends. Germline CDR1 LGHNA, CDR2 YNFKEQ. The CDR3 covers 14 residues. The CDR3 sequence: CASSQQAEGETQYF. The CDR3 DNA follows: TGTGCCAGCAGCCAACAAGCCGAGGGAGAGACCCAGTACTTC.

V and J are TRBV7-9 and TRBJ2-1; TRBD1 aligns across 7 bases. The CDR3 extends over 13 amino acids. The germline V gene has CDR1 SEHNR and CDR2 FQNEAQ (reference sequence). Trimming took 5 bases from V and 9 from J; bases not matched to a gene: 7. DNA for the CDR3: TGTGCCAGCAGCATCCACCGGGACAGTGAGCAGTTCTTC. Protein sequence: CASSIHRDSEQFF.

The chain joins TRBV20-1 to TRBJ1-6; no definite D call. The CDR3 length is 15 residues. Germline-derived CDR1 and CDR2 are DFQATT and SNEGSKA (reference sequence). V was cut by 7 bases and J by 0 bases, with 13 bases left in between. The CDR3, as DNA: TGCAGTGTTAAAGCGGGGAACTCCTATAATTCACCCCTCCACTTT. Translated, it gives CSVKAGNSYNSPLHF.

This clonotype was recorded at least ten times. V usage is TRBV5-1 and J usage is TRBJ2-7; D perhaps matches TRBD1 (5 bases). CDR1 SGHRS and CDR2 YFSETQ come from the germline V gene. V was clipped by 2 bases and J by 3 bases, with 12 bases between them. The CDR3 spans 14 residues. The CDR3 nucleotides are TGCGCCAGCAGCTTACGGCAGGGTGGCTACGAGCAGTACTTC. Residues: CASSLRQGGYEQYF.

This chain uses TRBV7-6 with TRBJ2-1, with a tentative D call TRBD2 (6 bases). V was clipped by 9 bases and J by 6 bases, with 15 bases between them. Per germline, CDR1 SGHVS and CDR2 FNYEAQ. There are 13 residues in the CDR3. The CDR3 spells CASSHGGGNEQFF. The CDR3 coding sequence is TGTGCCAGTAGCCACGGGGGTGGCAATGAGCAGTTCTTC.

This chain joins TRBV12-3 or TRBV12-4 and TRBJ1-5; a weak D match, TRBD1 (5 bases). V shed 1 base and J shed 1 base, with 11 bases lying between them. The CDR3 contains 16 residues. The DNA of the CDR3 is TGTGCCAGCAGTTTAGGGGGCGCAGGCAGCAATCAGCCCCAGCATTTT. This translates into CASSLGGAGSNQPQHF.

The rearrangement uses TRBV29-1 and TRBJ2-7; 9 positions match TRBD1. CDR1 and CDR2 from the germline V gene are SQVTM and ANQGSEA. The CDR3 sequence is 16 residues long. V lost 0 bases to trimming and J lost 2 bases; unmatched junction nucleotides: 8. The CDR3 DNA sequence: TGCAGCGTTGAAGAACGGACAGGGGTGTTTACCTACGAGCAGTACTTC. Translating it yields CSVEERTGVFTYEQYF.

The V and J genes are TRBV20-1 and TRBJ1-1; no clear D gene. V was cut by 0 bases and J by 5 bases, with 10 bases left in between. The germline V gene encodes CDR1 DFQATT and CDR2 SNEGSKA (reference sequence). There are 13 residues in the CDR3. The DNA for the CDR3 is TGCAGTGCTAGAGATCTGGGCGGGACTGAAGCTTTCTTT. Amino acids: CSARDLGGTEAFF.

The gene calls are TRBV4-2 and TRBJ1-1; no firm D call. CDR1 and CDR2 (germline): LGHNA, YNFKEQ. The CDR3 runs to 14 residues. Trimming stripped 5 bases from V and 6 bases from J, with 16 bases between. DNA of the CDR3: TGTGCCAGCAGCACATCTGATGGGCCCCCTGAAGCTTTCTTT. Translating gives CASSTSDGPPEAFF.

The chain couples TRBV27 to TRBJ1-5; D is ambiguous. Between the trimmed V and J ends, which lost 1 base and 6 bases, there was a span of 10 bases. The CDR3 has 14 amino acids. CDR1 is MNHEY, CDR2 SMNVEV, per germline (reference sequence). The CDR3 loop reads CASSLYPRSQPQHF. CDR3 nucleotides: TGTGCCAGCAGTTTATACCCGCGAAGTCAGCCCCAGCATTTT.

V usage is TRBV2 and J usage is TRBJ2-3, with D unclear. Trimming pared 6 bases from V and 0 bases from J, leaving 10 bases between. The CDR3 length is 14 residues. The V gene's germline CDR1 is SNHLY and CDR2 FYNNEI. The CDR3 spells CASRGYPSTDTQYF. Written as DNA, the CDR3 is TGTGCCAGCAGAGGCTATCCTAGCACAGATACGCAGTATTTT.

This clonotype turned up a few times. CDR3 nucleotide sequence: TGTGCCAGCAGCCAAGTGACAGGCGGTAATTCACCCCTCCACTTT. Protein: CASSQVTGGNSPLHF. V gene TRBV3-1 combines with J gene TRBJ1-6; possible D gene TRBD1, 6 bases. The CDR3 extends over 15 amino acids. CDR1 LGHDT and CDR2 YNNKEL come from the germline V gene (reference sequence). V was trimmed by 1 base and J by 6 bases, leaving 10 bases between them.

The CDR3: CSAREPKGAGEQYF. The CDR3 region has the DNA TGCAGTGCTAGAGAACCGAAGGGGGCGGGTGAGCAGTACTTC. This sequence joins TRBV20-1 and TRBJ2-5; 7 bases match TRBD1. Germline-derived CDR1 and CDR2 are DFQATT and SNEGSKA (reference sequence). The length of the CDR3 is 14 residues. The V segment lost 0 bases and the J segment 11 bases; nucleotides outside the gene matches: 12.

The V call is TRBV7-2, the J call TRBJ2-3; D gene uncertain. Germline V CDR1 and CDR2: SGHTA, FQGNSA. The CDR3 has 15 amino acids. V was shortened by 2 bases and J by 1 base, with 10 bases between the two germline ends. The CDR3 DNA sequence: TGTGCCAGCAGCTTACGACGCAGCGGCACAGATACGCAGTATTTT. It is translated as CASSLRRSGTDTQYF. The full variable domain, with the rest looked up from reference TRBV7-2 and TRBJ2-3, is GAGVSQSPSNKVTEKGKDVELRCDPISGHTALYWYRQSLGQGLEFLIYFQGNSAPDKSGLPSDRFSAERTGGSVSTLTIQRTQQEDSAVYLCASSLRRSGTDTQYFGPGTRLTVL.